This TCR beta chain appears in the sequencing data of a study of regulatory T cells in long-lasting Graves disease. This clonotype was recorded many times. The time point denotes: newly diagnosed GD, antithyroid drugs for less than 3 months. Making the TCR library involved RNA that had been extracted from PBMCs. Assembly of TCR beta libraries relied on iRepertoire HTBI primers together with Arm-PCR of CDR3 regions. TCRdb ran MiXCR on the multiplex PCR reads and lists one entry per CDR3 protein. This sample has 560,000 or so distinct CDR3 sequences, with around 15% found just once. CDR1 and CDR2 (germline): SQVTM, ANQGSEA. Trimming took off 6 bases at V and 7 bases at J, with 18 bases between the two ends. This CDR3 comprises 13 residues. The sample also formed part of further work on T cells in Graves' hyperthyroidism and ophthalmopathy.

The chain uses TRBV29-1 and TRBJ1-1; no firm D call. This material consisted of peripheral blood mononuclear cells (PBMCs), taken at new diagnosis, from a patient treated with antithyroid drugs. The receptor comes from a man between 18 and 29 years old with Graves disease. Here the CDR3 reads CSVAREVRDEAFF. DNA of the CDR3: TGCAGCGTGGCAAGAGAGGTCCGGGATGAAGCTTTCTTT. The complete variable domain, with remaining parts taken from reference TRBV29-1 and TRBJ1-1, reads SAVISQKPSRDICQRGTSLTIQCQVDSQVTMMFWYRQQPGQSLTLIATANQGSEATYESGFVIDKFPISRPNLTFSTLTVSNMSPEDSSIYLCSVAREVRDEAFFGQGTRLTVV.